The 13 T cell receptor beta chains listed next were all sequenced from one sample in a study of cytomegalovirus exposure and HLA in healthy donors. In the PCR, 60 Vbeta and 13 Jbeta primers were used. The repertoire was sequenced with immunoSEQ multiplex PCR; TCRdb's copy has only in-frame clones and lacks some. The profile covers some 170,000 clones, with around 86% appearing a single time and 0.96% taken by the ten largest. Sequencing input: PBMCs. The receptor set was obtained from a girl aged 2 to 9 in good health and CMV-seropositive.

This sequence joins TRBV5-4 and TRBJ2-5, with 8 nucleotides matching TRBD1. The length of the CDR3 is 16 residues. Germline-derived CDR1 and CDR2 are SGHNT and YYREEE (reference sequence). V lost 4 bases, J lost 2 bases, and 10 bases stayed unmatched. The CDR3 spells CASSLGQGGGQETQYF. DNA of the CDR3: TGTGCCAGCAGCCTCGGACAGGGTGGAGGTCAAGAGACCCAGTACTTC.

J is TRBJ1-5 and V is TRBV30; D is unclear. CDR1 is GTSNPN and CDR2 is SVGIG in the germline V gene (reference sequence). This CDR3 contains 13 residues. V dropped 2 bases and J dropped 3 bases, with 8 bases sitting between them. The CDR3 nucleotides are TGTGCCTGGAGTAACAGAATCAATCAGCCCCAGCATTTT. Translated, it gives CAWSNRINQPQHF.

This clone was picked up one time. This chain joins TRBV6-5 and TRBJ1-2; TRBD1 agrees at 8 bases. Germline-derived CDR1 and CDR2 are MNHEY and SVGAGI. This CDR3 is built from 14 residues. J lost 2 bases, V lost 4 bases, and 3 bases had no gene match. The CDR3 sequence is CASSWRTGNYGYTF. CDR3 nucleotides: TGTGCCAGCAGTTGGCGGACAGGGAACTATGGCTACACCTTC.

V and J are TRBV28 and TRBJ2-2; perhaps TRBD1 as D (6 bases). The germline V gene encodes CDR1 MDHEN and CDR2 SYDVKM. The CDR3 extends over 15 amino acids. Trimming removed 6 bases at V and 0 bases at J, with 11 bases between. CDR3 protein: CASRLDSPNTGELFF. Written as DNA, the CDR3 is TGTGCCAGCAGATTGGACAGCCCGAACACCGGGGAGCTGTTTTTT.

The V and J genes are TRBV2 and TRBJ2-7; maybe TRBD2 (5 bases). The germline V and J ends were trimmed by 3 bases and 3 bases, with 15 bases remaining between them. This CDR3 comprises 15 residues. Germline V gives CDR1 SNHLY, CDR2 FYNNEI. DNA for the CDR3: TGTGCCAGCAGTGATTTCGGGAACGGGTGCTACGAGCAGTACTTC. Translated, it gives CASSDFGNGCYEQYF.

The chain recombines TRBV30 with TRBJ2-1, with D possibly matching TRBD1 (5 bases). This CDR3 comprises 16 residues. The V gene's germline CDR1 is GTSNPN and CDR2 SVGIG (reference sequence). V was shortened by 1 base and J by 4 bases, with 17 bases between the two germline ends. The CDR3 DNA sequence: TGTGCCTGGAGTGGGCCGGACATTGGGATATACAATGAGCAGTTCTTC. Its protein is CAWSGPDIGIYNEQFF.

This clone appeared a single time. This rearrangement joins TRBV2 to TRBJ2-3; 9 positions agree with TRBD1. The CDR3 spans 15 residues. Germline values: CDR1 SNHLY, CDR2 FYNNEI. V was pared by 6 bases and J by 4 bases, with 8 bases of the junction left unmatched. The CDR3: CASSTNRQGADTQYF. The CDR3 coding sequence is TGTGCCAGCAGCACTAACAGACAGGGGGCAGATACGCAGTATTTT.

The genes are TRBV5-1 and TRBJ1-2; TRBD1 agrees at 11 bases. The ends lost 4 bases at V and 6 bases at J; junction bases unmatched: 8. CDR3 length: 15 residues. CDR1 is SGHRS, CDR2 YFSETQ, per germline. DNA of the CDR3: TGCGCCAGCAGCGTGGACAGGGGGCTTTCGAATGGCTACACCTTC. Encoded protein: CASSVDRGLSNGYTF.

The chain carries TRBV4-1 and TRBJ1-3; D unresolved. With 1 base removed from V and 1 base from J, the gap between germline ends came to 8 bases. This CDR3 has 15 residues. Germline loops: CDR1 MGHRA, CDR2 YSYEKL. DNA of the CDR3: TGCGCCAGCAGCCAAGTAAGAGGTTCTGGAAACACCATATATTTT. It codes for CASSQVRGSGNTIYF.

V usage is TRBV7-6 and J usage is TRBJ2-3; 7 nucleotides line up with TRBD2. Germline V gene data show CDR1 as SGHVS and CDR2 as FNYEAQ. The V segment lost 5 bases and the J segment 4 bases; nucleotides outside the gene matches: 12. CDR3 length: 16 residues. As DNA, the CDR3 is TGTGCCAGCAGCCCCCGTAGGCGGGAGTCAGCAGATACGCAGTATTTT. It is translated as CASSPRRRESADTQYF.

J is TRBJ1-1 and V is TRBV6-5; D not resolved. The CDR3 has 11 amino acids. Trimming left V 6 bases short and J 1 base short, with 3 bases between. CDR1 is MNHEY, CDR2 SVGAGI, per germline. CDR3 DNA sequence: TGTGCCAGCAGCAGGAACACTGAAGCTTTCTTT. It yields the protein CASSRNTEAFF.

As regards this clone: This sample includes further DNA sequences coding for the same CDR3. This chain links TRBV6-5 with TRBJ2-7, with D possibly TRBD1 on 5 matching bases. The CDR3 has 13 amino acids. Deletions cut 2 bases from V and 5 bases from J, with 10 bases between. Germline V lookup: CDR1 MNHEY, CDR2 SVGAGI. CDR3 sequence reads: CASSYGQGNEQYF. The CDR3 coding sequence is TGTGCCAGCAGTTACGGGCAGGGAAACGAGCAGTACTTC.

V is TRBV25-1 and J is TRBJ1-4; D call uncertain. The germline CDR1 and CDR2 sequences are MGHDK and SYGVNS. Trimming stripped 6 bases from V and 7 bases from J, with 15 bases between. CDR3 size: 14 residues. The CDR3 region has the DNA TGTGCCAGCAGCGACATTCTGAGCGGTGAAAAACTGTTTTTT. Encoded protein: CASSDILSGEKLFF.